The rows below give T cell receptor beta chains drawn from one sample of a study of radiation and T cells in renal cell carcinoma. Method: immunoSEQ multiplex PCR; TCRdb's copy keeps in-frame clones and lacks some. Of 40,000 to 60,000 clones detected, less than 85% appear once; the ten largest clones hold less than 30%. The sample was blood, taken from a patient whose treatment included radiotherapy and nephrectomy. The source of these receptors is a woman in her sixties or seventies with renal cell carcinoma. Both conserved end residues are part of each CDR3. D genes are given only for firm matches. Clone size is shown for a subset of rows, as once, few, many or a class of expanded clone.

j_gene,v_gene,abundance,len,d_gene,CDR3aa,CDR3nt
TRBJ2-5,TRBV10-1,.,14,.,CASRDQGEDETQYF,TGCGCCAGCAGGGACCAGGGAGAAGATGAGACCCAGTACTTC
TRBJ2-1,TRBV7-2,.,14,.,CASSLIGTDNEQFF,TGTGCCAGCAGCTTAATAGGGACGGACAATGAGCAGTTCTTC
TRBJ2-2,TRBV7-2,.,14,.,CASSRGTTPGELFF,TGTGCCAGCAGCCGCGGGACAACCCCCGGGGAGCTGTTTTTT
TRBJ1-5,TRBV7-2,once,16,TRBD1,CASSPGGRNSNQPQHF,TGTGCCAGCAGCCCAGGGGGAAGGAATAGCAATCAGCCCCAGCATTTT
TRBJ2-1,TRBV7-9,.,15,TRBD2,CASSLGNSGYNEQFF,TGTGCCAGCAGCTTAGGAAATAGCGGGTACAATGAGCAGTTCTTC
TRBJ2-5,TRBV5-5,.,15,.,CASSLVAESQETQYF,TGTGCCAGCAGCTTGGTGGCGGAATCCCAAGAGACCCAGTACTTC
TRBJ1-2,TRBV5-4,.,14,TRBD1,CASSLQGANYGYTF,TGTGCCAGCAGCTTACAGGGGGCTAACTATGGCTACACCTTC
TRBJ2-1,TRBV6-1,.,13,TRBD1,CASTTGQGDEQFF,TGTGCCAGCACCACAGGACAGGGTGATGAGCAGTTCTTC
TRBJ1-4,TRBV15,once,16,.,CATSRDLSSTNEKLFF,TGTGCCACCAGCAGAGATTTAAGTTCAACTAATGAAAAACTGTTTTTT
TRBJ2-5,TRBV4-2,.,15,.,CASSQGGPPQETQYF,TGTGCCAGCAGCCAAGGCGGCCCCCCCCAAGAGACCCAGTACTTC
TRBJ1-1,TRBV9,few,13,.,CASSVEGNTEAFF,TGTGCCAGCAGCGTAGAGGGGAACACTGAAGCTTTCTTT
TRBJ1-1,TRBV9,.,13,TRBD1,CASSRDSHGGAFF,TGTGCCAGCAGCCGGGACAGCCATGGCGGGGCTTTCTTT
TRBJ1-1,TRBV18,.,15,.,CASSREQGAITEAFF,TGTGCCAGCTCACGAGAACAGGGTGCGATTACTGAAGCTTTCTTT
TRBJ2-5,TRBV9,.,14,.,CASSVGTPGETQYF,TGTGCCAGCAGCGTAGGGACCCCGGGAGAGACCCAGTACTTC